Each of the 14 T cell receptor beta chains below was sequenced from the same sample in a study of blood T cell repertoires in COVID-19. Clones were sequenced by immunoSEQ multiplex PCR, and TCRdb holds only the in-frame ones, with some missing. The sample contains under 150,000 clones, about 91% of which appear only once. Material: peripheral blood. The receptors come from a human donor in a cohort sampled during active COVID-19.

The J gene is TRBJ1-2, the V gene TRBV7-2; 11 nucleotides line up with TRBD1. The V segment lost 5 bases and the J segment 6 bases; nucleotides outside the gene matches: 5. The CDR3 spans 14 residues. From germline, CDR1 is SGHTA and CDR2 FQGNSA. The CDR3 nucleotides are TGTGCCAGCAGCCATGGACAGGGGGCGAATGGCTACACCTTC. Its protein product is CASSHGQGANGYTF. The full variable domain, with the rest looked up from reference TRBV7-2 and TRBJ1-2, is GAGVSQSPSNKVTEKGKDVELRCDPISGHTALYWYRQSLGQGLEFLIYFQGNSAPDKSGLPSDRFSAERTGGSVSTLTIQRTQQEDSAVYLCASSHGQGANGYTFGSGTRLTVV.

The CDR3 sequence: CASSPPKGRGRETQYF. In nucleotides, the CDR3 is TGTGCCAGCTCACCACCGAAGGGTAGGGGGCGAGAGACCCAGTACTTC. The chain couples TRBV18 to TRBJ2-5; 7 bases line up with TRBD1. V lost 0 bases, J lost 4 bases, and 8 bases stayed unmatched. This CDR3 is built from 16 residues. Germline CDR1 is KGHSH and CDR2 is LQKENI.

This chain uses TRBV3-1 (or the pseudogene TRBV3-2) with TRBJ1-3; D unclear. The V end lost 5 bases, the J end lost 3 bases, and 11 bases lay between the germline ends. The germline gives CDR1 LGHDT, CDR2 YNNKEL (reference sequence). The length of the CDR3 is 14 residues. CDR3 DNA sequence: TGTGCCAGCAGCTCCTCGACTGGTGGAAACACCATATATTTT. As protein: CASSSSTGGNTIYF.

The rearrangement joins TRBV6-6 to TRBJ1-4; TRBD1 is a possible D gene (5 bases). Trimming stripped 2 bases from V and 6 bases from J, with 13 bases between. CDR1 and CDR2 (germline): MNHNY, SVGAGI (reference sequence). There are 15 residues in the CDR3. This CDR3 reads CASSYQDGGDEKLFF. The CDR3 DNA reads TGTGCCAGCAGTTACCAGGACGGGGGAGATGAAAAACTGTTTTTT.

The CDR3 loop reads CASSQDGVRATEAFF. In nucleotides, the CDR3 is TGTGCCAGCAGCCAAGATGGCGTCAGGGCCACTGAAGCTTTCTTT. The chain recombines TRBV3-1 (or the pseudogene TRBV3-2) with TRBJ1-1, with a possible D match to TRBD1 (5 bases). V lost 0 bases and J lost 4, with 12 bases in between. The V gene's germline CDR1 is LGHDT and CDR2 YNNKEL (reference sequence). The CDR3 loop spans 15 amino acids.

The rearrangement links TRBV6-5 to TRBJ1-1, with D tentatively TRBD1 (6 bases). Germline CDR1 MNHEY, CDR2 SVGAGI. Trimming took off 7 bases at V and 4 bases at J, with 16 bases between the two ends. The CDR3 runs 14 residues. The CDR3, as DNA: TGTGCCAGCACCCCCGGGGGGCGGAGCACTGAAGCTTTCTTT. It is translated as CASTPGGRSTEAFF.

V is TRBV4-1 and J is TRBJ1-3, with 7 bases identical to TRBD1. Germline V gene data show CDR1 as MGHRA and CDR2 as YSYEKL. The CDR3 loop spans 20 amino acids. With 0 bases clipped from V and 0 bases from J, the junction kept 14 bases outside the gene matches. Written as DNA, the CDR3 is TGCGCCAGCAGCCAAGAGGTCGGTCTGGACAGGCCCTACTCTGGAAACACCATATATTTT. It encodes CASSQEVGLDRPYSGNTIYF.

In DNA form, the CDR3 reads TGTGCCATCAGCACGAGCGGGCGGGAGACCCAGTACTTC. Amino acid sequence: CAISTSGRETQYF. The chain employs TRBV10-3 and TRBJ2-5; a possible D gene is TRBD2 (6 bases). Germline CDR1 ENHRY, CDR2 SYGVKD. Deletions cut 6 bases from V and 5 bases from J, with 13 bases between. This CDR3 is 13 amino acids long.

As DNA, the CDR3 is TGTGCCAGCAGTCTGTACTCGGGACAGGGGATCTATGGCTACACCTTC. Amino acids: CASSLYSGQGIYGYTF. The chain employs TRBV27 and TRBJ1-2, with 10 bases fitting TRBD1. The CDR3 is 16 amino acids. CDR1 is MNHEY, CDR2 SMNVEV, per germline (reference sequence). J was trimmed by 4 bases and V by 5 bases; bases with no gene match: 10.

The gene calls are TRBV6-2 or TRBV6-3 and TRBJ2-3; possibly TRBD2 for D (6 bases). Germline CDR1 reads MNHEY; CDR2 reads SVGEGT. The germline V and J ends were trimmed by 5 bases and 6 bases, with 18 bases remaining between them. The length of the CDR3 is 15 residues. CDR3 loop: CASSGLAGFMDTQYF. CDR3 bases: TGTGCCAGCAGTGGCCTGGCGGGATTTATGGATACGCAGTATTTT.

The chain combines TRBV6-5 with TRBJ2-7; 12 bases line up with TRBD1. CDR1 is MNHEY, CDR2 SVGAGI, per germline. V shed 4 bases and J 2 bases; nucleotides not matched to a gene: 3. The CDR3 spans 15 residues. This chain's CDR3 is CASSSGTGGAYEQYF. The CDR3 coding sequence is TGTGCCAGCAGTTCCGGGACAGGGGGCGCCTACGAGCAGTACTTC.

V is TRBV21-1 and J is TRBJ2-7; the listed D gene, TRBD2, was not tested against the DNA. TRBV21-1 is shown as a pseudogene. The CDR3 is made up of 21 amino acids. CDR3 sequence reads: CASSKEGLSRRVLGYSYEQYF. CDR3 in DNA: TGTGCCAGCAGCAAAGAGGGGCTCTCAAGGAGGGTTCTGGGGTACTCCTACGAGCAGTACTTC.

The chain links TRBV15 to TRBJ2-7, with 7 bases fitting TRBD2. Germline loops: CDR1 LNHNV, CDR2 YYDKDF (reference sequence). The CDR3 spans 13 residues. Losses at the gene ends were 0 bases for V and 11 bases for J; bases not matched to a gene: 7. The CDR3 spells CATSRDQAGREYF. In DNA form, the CDR3 reads TGTGCCACCAGCAGAGATCAGGCAGGGAGGGAGTACTTC.

The chain uses TRBV5-1 and TRBJ2-1; 8 bases map to TRBD2. Germline trimming cut 1 base from V and 2 bases from J; bases unmatched to any gene: 2. The CDR3 sequence is 15 residues long. The germline CDR1 and CDR2 sequences are SGHRS and YFSETQ. The CDR3: CASSLSGGAYNEQFF. The CDR3 coding sequence is TGCGCCAGCAGCTTGAGCGGGGGAGCCTACAATGAGCAGTTCTTC.